The subject of this entry is one TCR beta chain. TCRdb re-analysed the RACE reads in MiXCR, keeping a single row per CDR3 protein. The sample holds around 200,000 distinct CDR3 sequences, nearly 30% seen once. This record belongs to a study of human T cells and chemical hapten exposure. Study as a whole: Subjects had 2% DPC placed on approximately 2 cm by approximately 2 cm of upper inner arm skin for sensitization.

Stated time point: pre-sensitization, week 0. This sample's treatment: therapeutic diphenylcyclopropenone sensitization with weekly scalp DPC. The clonotype comes from a woman aged 25 to 45 with alopecia areata. Some clones in this sample may be carry-over from other donors' samples. The specimen was whole blood, collected in connection with sensitization to the hapten diphenylcyclopropenone (DPC).

The CDR3, as DNA: TGTGCCAGCAGTTTTCGTCTAGCGGGAGCCACCGGGGAGCTGTTTTTT. Its protein product is CASSFRLAGATGELFF. This chain joins TRBV6-2 or TRBV6-3 and TRBJ2-2, with 10 bases fitting TRBD2. The V and J ends lost 4 bases and 4 bases, in that order; junction bases with no gene match: 6. This CDR3 is 16 amino acids long. CDR1 MNHEY and CDR2 SVGEGT come from the germline V gene.